This T cell receptor (beta chain) was captured by sequencing in a study of T cells in localized non-small cell lung cancer. Study outcomes and limitations: Heterogeneity remains possible, as sequencing covered one tumor region only. There were a median around 53 of the top 100 tumor clones appearing in adjacent lung. Among the tissues sampled, uninvolved adjacent lung had the highest T cell clonality, above tumor.

Details on this clone: Its target is unknown.

Clones were read by immunoSEQ multiplex PCR, and TCRdb kept only the in-frame ones, dropping some. Found here are tens of thousands of clones, about 87% of them singletons; the top ten hold 12%. With 6 bases removed from V and 0 bases from J, the gap between germline ends came to 9 bases. Germline V CDR1 and CDR2: SGHKS, YYEKEE (reference sequence). The CDR3 runs to 13 residues. The receptor was derived from a man between 35 and 75 years old with stage II squamous cell lung carcinoma. The V call is TRBV5-5, the J call TRBJ1-1, with no clear D. Sequences were derived from PBMCs, sampled before any cancer treatment. The CDR3 is CASNVVMNTEAFF. Written as DNA, the CDR3 is TGTGCCAGCAATGTAGTCATGAACACTGAAGCTTTCTTT.